Reported below is one TCR beta chain. What it binds is unknown. Amplification targeted TCR beta CDR3 regions from RNA transcripts. Researchers ran a first-round RT-PCR on the TCR CDR3 using the HTBI primer set. TCRdb ran MiXCR on the multiplex PCR reads and lists one entry per CDR3 protein. Seen here are under 700,000 distinct CDR3 sequences, just over 45% observed once, and the top ten hold approximately 8.2%. The data derive from a study of T cells in Graves' hyperthyroidism and ophthalmopathy. Study-wide results and limits: In validation, the model predicted ophthalmopathy. These predictions came a median 6.5 months before onset.

The CDR3 is 18 residues long. V gave up 5 bases and J gave up 5 bases; unmatched junction bases: 16. CDR1 SGHVS and CDR2 FQNEAQ come from the germline V gene. The TCR sequence derives from a woman under 30 with Graves' hyperthyroidism. The rearrangement uses TRBV7-8 and TRBJ2-2, with 8 positions matching TRBD2. The sequenced material came from peripheral blood or thyroid tissue (not recorded which). The CDR3 spells CASSPRKRSGRWTGELFF. For the CDR3, the DNA is TGTGCCAGCAGCCCCAGAAAGAGGAGCGGGAGATGGACCGGGGAGCTGTTTTTT.